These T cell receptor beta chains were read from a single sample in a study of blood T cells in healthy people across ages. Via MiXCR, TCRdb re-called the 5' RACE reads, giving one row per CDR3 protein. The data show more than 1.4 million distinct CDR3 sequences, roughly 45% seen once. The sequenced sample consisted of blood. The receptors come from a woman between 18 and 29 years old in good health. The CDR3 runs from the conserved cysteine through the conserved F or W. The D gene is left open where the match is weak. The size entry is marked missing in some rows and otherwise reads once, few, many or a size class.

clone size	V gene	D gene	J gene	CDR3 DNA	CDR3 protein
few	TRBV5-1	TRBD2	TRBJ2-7	TGCGCCAGCAGCTTGGAGCCGGGGGGAAACTACGAGCAGTACTTC	CASSLEPGGNYEQYF
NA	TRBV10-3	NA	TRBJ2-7	TGTGCCATCAGTGGGGGGACTGGTTCCTACGAGCAGTACTTC	CAISGGTGSYEQYF
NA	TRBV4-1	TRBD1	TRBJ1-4	TGCGCCAGCAGCCAAGGCCCCGGGACAGGGAGGGTGAATGAAAAACTGTTTTTT	CASSQGPGTGRVNEKLFF
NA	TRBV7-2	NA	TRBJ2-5	TGTGCCAGCAGCTGCAGAGGGGGTCAAGAGACCCAGTACTTC	CASSCRGGQETQYF
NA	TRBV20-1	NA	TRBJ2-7	TGCAGTGCGCCTGAGGGGGGCTCCTACAATGAGCAGTACTTC	CSAPEGGSYNEQYF
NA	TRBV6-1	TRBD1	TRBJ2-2	TGTGCCAGCAGTGGGACAGGGGGCATCGGGGAGCTGTTTTTT	CASSGTGGIGELFF
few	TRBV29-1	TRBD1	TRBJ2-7	TGCAGCGCCGCTGGACAGGCTTACGAGCAGTACTTC	CSAAGQAYEQYF
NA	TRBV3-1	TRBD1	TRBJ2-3	TGTGCCAGCAGCCAAGACGGGACAGATACCCTCCCGGATACGCAGTATTTT	CASSQDGTDTLPDTQYF
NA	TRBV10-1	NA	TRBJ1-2	TGCGCCAGCAGTGAAGGACAGATTACTAACTATGGCTACACCTTC	CASSEGQITNYGYTF
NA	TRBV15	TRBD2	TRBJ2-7	TGTGCCACCAGCCCTTTTCAAAGTGTAGCGGGAGCTGGCGAGCAGTACTTC	CATSPFQSVAGAGEQYF
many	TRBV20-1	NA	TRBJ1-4	TGCAGTGCTAGGGGGGCAACTAATGAAAAACTGTTTTTT	CSARGATNEKLFF
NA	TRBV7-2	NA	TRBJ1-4	TGTGCCAGCAGCGAGGCCGGGTTTTACGGAAATGAAAAACTGTTTTTT	CASSEAGFYGNEKLFF
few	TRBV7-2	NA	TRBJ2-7	TGTGCCAGCAGCTTAGTGGGGGCATTGTACGAGCAGTACTTC	CASSLVGALYEQYF
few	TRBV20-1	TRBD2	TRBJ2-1	TGCAGTGCTCTAAGGGCGGGGGGTACTTCCTACAATGAGCAGTTCTTC	CSALRAGGTSYNEQFF
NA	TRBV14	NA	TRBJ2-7	TGTGCCAGCAGCCAAGATAGCACTAGCCAACTTTCCTACGAGCAGTACTTC	CASSQDSTSQLSYEQYF
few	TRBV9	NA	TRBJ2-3	TGTGCCAGCAGCGTTTCGCCGACTGCAGATACGCAGTATTTT	CASSVSPTADTQYF
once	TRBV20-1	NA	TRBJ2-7	TGCAGTGGACGGACTAACGCCTACGAGCAGTACTTC	CSGRTNAYEQYF
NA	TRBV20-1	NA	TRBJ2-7	TGCAGTGCTAGGCCCCCGGGACACGCACGCAATGAGCAGTACTTC	CSARPPGHARNEQYF
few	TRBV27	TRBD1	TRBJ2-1	TGTGCCAGCAGTCCCGTGACAGGGGCGATCTACAATGAGCAGTTCTTC	CASSPVTGAIYNEQFF
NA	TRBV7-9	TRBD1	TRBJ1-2	TGTGCCAGCAGCTTGGGGTCGGGACAGGGGACCGGCTACACCTTC	CASSLGSGQGTGYTF
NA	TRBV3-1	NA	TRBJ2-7	TGTGCCAGCAGCCAAACTAGGTACTACGAGCAGTACTTC	CASSQTRYYEQYF
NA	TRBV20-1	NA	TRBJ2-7	TGCAGTGCTAGAGGAGCAGGGAGCTACGAGCAGTACTTC	CSARGAGSYEQYF
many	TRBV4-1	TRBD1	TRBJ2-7	TGCGCCAGCAGCCGGGCCGATGGACAGGGTGGGTCCTACGAGCAGTACTTC	CASSRADGQGGSYEQYF
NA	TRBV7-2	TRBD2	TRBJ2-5	TGTGCCAGCAGCTTAAGCGGGAGGAATGACGTAGAGCAGTACTTC	CASSLSGRNDVEQYF
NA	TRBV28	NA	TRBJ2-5	TGTGCCAGCAGTGTTAACGGAGAGGAGACCCAGTACTTC	CASSVNGEETQYF
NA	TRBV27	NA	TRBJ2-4	TGTGCCAGCAGTGTACCGACCACGGGCATTCAGTACTTC	CASSVPTTGIQYF
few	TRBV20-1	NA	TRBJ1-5	TGCAGTGCTCTCCCTGGCGGGGGTAACTATCAGCCCCAGCATTTT	CSALPGGGNYQPQHF
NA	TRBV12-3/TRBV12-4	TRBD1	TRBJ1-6	TGTGCCAGCAGTTCGGGACAGCAAGCCTCACCCCTCCACTTT	CASSSGQQASPLHF
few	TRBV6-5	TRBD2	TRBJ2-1	TGTGCCAGCAGTTGGACTAGCGCTACCAATGAGCAGTTCTTC	CASSWTSATNEQFF
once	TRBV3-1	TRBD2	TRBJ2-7	TGTGCCAGCAGCCGCCGACTAGCGGGGGAGGGCTACAATGAGCAGTACTTC	CASSRRLAGEGYNEQYF
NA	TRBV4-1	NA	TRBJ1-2	TGCGCCAGCAGCCAAGAAATTGCGGCCAGCTATGGCTACACCTTC	CASSQEIAASYGYTF
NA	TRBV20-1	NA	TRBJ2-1	TGCAGTGCTGCAGCGGACGCCTACAATGAGCAGTTCTTC	CSAAADAYNEQFF
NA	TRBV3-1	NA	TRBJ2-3	TGTGCCAGCAGCCAAGAATCCCCTAGCACAGATACGCAGTATTTT	CASSQESPSTDTQYF
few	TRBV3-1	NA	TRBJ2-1	TGTGCCAGCAGCCAAGTACGCGGATCTCTATACAATGAGCAGTTCTTC	CASSQVRGSLYNEQFF
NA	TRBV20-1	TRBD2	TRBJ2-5	TGCAGTGCTCCAATAGCGGGTTGGCAGGAGACCCAGTACTTC	CSAPIAGWQETQYF
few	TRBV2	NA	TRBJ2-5	TGTGCCAGCAGTGAAGGACTGACGTTAGGGACCCAGTACTTC	CASSEGLTLGTQYF
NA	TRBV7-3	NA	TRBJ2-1	TGTGCCAGCAGCTTCACAGGCTCTGGGGATGAGCAGTTCTTC	CASSFTGSGDEQFF
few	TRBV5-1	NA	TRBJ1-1	TGCGCCAGCAGCTCCCTGAGCGGGGAGGCCACTGAAGCTTTCTTT	CASSSLSGEATEAFF
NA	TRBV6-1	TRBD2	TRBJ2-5	TGTGCCAGCAGTGTACCTGGACTAGGGGACGAGACCCAGTACTTC	CASSVPGLGDETQYF
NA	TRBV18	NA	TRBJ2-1	TGTGCCAGCTCACCAGGGCAGAACCGCTACAATGAGCAGTTCTTC	CASSPGQNRYNEQFF
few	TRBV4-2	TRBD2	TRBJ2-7	TGTGCCAGCAGCCAACCTAACGGGGGGGAGCAGTACTTC	CASSQPNGGEQYF
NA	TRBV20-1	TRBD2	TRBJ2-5	TGCAGTGCTAGAAGGGGGCTAGCGGGAGTTGAGACCCAGTACTTC	CSARRGLAGVETQYF
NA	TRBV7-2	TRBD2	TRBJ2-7	TGTACCAGCAGCACTAGCGGGAGCCTCTACGAGCAGTACTTC	CTSSTSGSLYEQYF
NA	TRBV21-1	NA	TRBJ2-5	TGTGCCAGCAGCAAATCTCGTACAGTAACCCAAGAGACCCAGTACTTC	CASSKSRTVTQETQYF
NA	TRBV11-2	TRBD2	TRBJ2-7	TGTGCCAGCAGCCACTACACCCGGGACTACCCCTCCTACGAGCAGTACTTC	CASSHYTRDYPSYEQYF
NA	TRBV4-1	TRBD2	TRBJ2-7	TGCGCCGGCAGTTACACCGGGACTAGCGACTACAATGAGCAGTACTTC	CAGSYTGTSDYNEQYF
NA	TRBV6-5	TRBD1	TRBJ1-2	TGTGCCAGCAGTTACACCGGACAGGCATTTAACTATGGCTACACCTTC	CASSYTGQAFNYGYTF
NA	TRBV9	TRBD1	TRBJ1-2	TGTACCAGCAGCATATCGACCGGACAGGGGCCTGGCTACACCTTC	CTSSISTGQGPGYTF
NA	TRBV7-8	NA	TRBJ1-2	TGTGCCAGCAGCGCCCGAGGAACATTTTATGGCTACACCTTC	CASSARGTFYGYTF
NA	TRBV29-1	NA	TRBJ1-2	TGCAGCGTTGAACCCGTTGACAGGAACTATGGCTACACCTTC	CSVEPVDRNYGYTF
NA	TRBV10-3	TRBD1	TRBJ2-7	TGTGCCATCACCTCGGGACAGGGGTACGAGCAGTACTTC	CAITSGQGYEQYF
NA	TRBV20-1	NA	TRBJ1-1	TGCAGTGCTAGAGACCCGCCATTTGGGAACACTGAAGCTTTCTTT	CSARDPPFGNTEAFF
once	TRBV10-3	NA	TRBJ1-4	TGTGCCATCCGAGAGGGGAGGGGAGAGTATAATGAAAAACTGTTTTTT	CAIREGRGEYNEKLFF
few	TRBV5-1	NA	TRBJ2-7	TGCGCCAGCAGCTTGGTAGACGGCTCCTACAATGAGCAGTACTTC	CASSLVDGSYNEQYF
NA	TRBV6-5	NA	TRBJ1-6	TGTGCCAGCAGTTCGACGGGACGGGACAATTCACCCCTCCACTTT	CASSSTGRDNSPLHF
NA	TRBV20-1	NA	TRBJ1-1	TGCGGGGGTCGAGGGGGTATGAACACTGAAGCTTTCTTT	CGGRGGMNTEAFF
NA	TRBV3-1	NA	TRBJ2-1	TGTGCCAGCAGCCAAGTTCCGCCCCCCAGCTCCTACAATGAGCAGTTCTTC	CASSQVPPPSSYNEQFF